The next 2 T cell receptor beta chains were all read from a single sample in a study. TCRdb redid the calling of the 5' RACE reads with MiXCR, one entry per CDR3 protein. The table includes about 1,700 distinct CDR3 sequences, approximately 8% detected once. Sequenced input: central memory T cells from blood PBMCs. Sample subset: central memory CD4+ T cells. Receptors were obtained from a female donor with HIV.

In this sample, this clonotype turned up a few times. This rearrangement joins TRBV11-2 to TRBJ1-2; 8 bases align to TRBD1. The CDR3 totals 16 residues. V shed 1 base, J shed 5 bases, and the junction held 9 bases outside the gene matches. CDR1 and CDR2 from the germline V gene are SGHAT and FQNNGV. The CDR3 DNA is TGTGCCAGCAGCTTAGTTGGACAGGGAAGGGAGTATGGCTACACCTTC. This encodes CASSLVGQGREYGYTF. The variable domain in full, with the rest retrieved from reference TRBV11-2 and TRBJ1-2, is EAGVAQSPRYKIIEKRQSVAFWCNPISGHATLYWYQQILGQGPKLLIQFQNNGVVDDSQLPKDRFSAERLKGVDSTLKIQPAKLEDSAVYLCASSLVGQGREYGYTFGSGTRLTVV.

This clonotype was seen only a few times. The gene calls are TRBV7-9 and TRBJ2-1; D is perhaps TRBD1 or TRBD2 (6 bases each). V lost 1 base and J lost 5, with 12 bases in between. The germline V gene has CDR1 SEHNR and CDR2 FQNEAQ (reference sequence). CDR3 length: 15 residues. The DNA for the CDR3 is TGTGCCAGCAGCTTAGAAGGGGGGCTCCACAATGAGCAGTTCTTC. Residues: CASSLEGGLHNEQFF.